This T cell receptor (beta chain) was sequenced for a study of graft-versus-host responses after intestinal transplantation. Study context: Induction with anti-thymocyte globulin, then tacrolimus and steroids for about 3 years, was given to all recipients.

Study-wide results and caveats: Some GvH clones appeared in ileal mucosa or blood before recipient bone marrow. Patients with graft-donor T cell macrochimerism had high graft-versus-host to host-versus-graft clonal ratios in allografts.

V lost 5 bases and J lost 15, with 17 bases in between. The CDR3 is made up of 12 amino acids. Germline V gene sequence: CDR1 SEHNR, CDR2 FQNEAQ (reference sequence). Repertoires were generated with immunoSEQ multiplex PCR, while TCRdb's copy carries only in-frame clones and drops some. The table lists some 13,000 clones, around four fifths of them singletons. Concerning this clone itself: As yet, its antigen is unknown.

This TCR was recovered from a human patient who received an intestinal transplant, so some T cells may come from the graft donor. Sequences were derived from PBMCs, sampled about 130 days after transplant. The V and J genes are TRBV7-9 and TRBJ2-4, with D possibly TRBD1 on 6 matching bases. The CDR3 DNA is TGTGCCAGCAGCCCAAACGGGGACATCGGGTACTTC. Protein product: CASSPNGDIGYF.